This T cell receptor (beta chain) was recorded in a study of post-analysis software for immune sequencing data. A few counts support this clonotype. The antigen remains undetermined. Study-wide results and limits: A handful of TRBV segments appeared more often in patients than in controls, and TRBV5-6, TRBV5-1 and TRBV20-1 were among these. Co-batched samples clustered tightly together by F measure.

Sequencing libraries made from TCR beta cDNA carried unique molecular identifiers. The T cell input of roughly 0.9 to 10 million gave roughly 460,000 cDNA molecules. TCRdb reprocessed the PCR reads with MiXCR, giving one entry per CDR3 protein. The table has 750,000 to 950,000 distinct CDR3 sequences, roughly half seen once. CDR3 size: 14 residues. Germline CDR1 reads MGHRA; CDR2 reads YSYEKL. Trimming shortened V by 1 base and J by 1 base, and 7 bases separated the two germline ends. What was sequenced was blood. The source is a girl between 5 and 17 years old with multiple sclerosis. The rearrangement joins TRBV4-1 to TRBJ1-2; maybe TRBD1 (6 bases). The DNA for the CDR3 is TGCGCCAGCAGCCAAGGGACAGTTAACTATGGCTACACCTTC. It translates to CASSQGTVNYGYTF.